This T cell receptor (beta chain) originates from a study of Ad26.COV2.S vaccination and SARS-CoV-2 variants (dated by TCRdb to about 2021). A note on the overall study: Vaccine-arm donors were drawn from COV1001, a multicentre, randomized, double-blind, placebo-controlled phase I-IIa trial of Ad26.COV2.S in healthy adults. Ad26.COV2.S was administered intramuscularly at 5 x 10^10 or 1 x 10^11 viral particles, either as a single shot or as two shots given 56 days apart. TCRbeta repertoire sequencing was used to assess the specificity and breadth of SARS-CoV-2-reactive T cell receptors after Ad26.COV2.S vaccination. Throughout the experiments and outcome assessment, investigators stayed blinded to trial group allocation. The TCR-sequenced set comprised about 32 samples: some 20 Ad26.COV2.S vaccine recipients, 5 placebo recipients and 8 SARS-CoV-2 convalescent individuals. Participants in the trial were split at random into five groups of five each, receiving low-dose or high-dose Ad26.COV2.S once or twice, or else placebo on both occasions. General study outcomes and caveats: The study was not powered for comparison of responses between vaccine doses or regimens. Vaccine and placebo recipients had comparable non-spike TCR breadth, which fits with the vaccine containing only spike. It was noted by the authors that total T cell responses may have been underestimated by the TCR breadth and depth analyses. Spike-specific TCR breadth was higher in Ad26.COV2.S recipients than in placebo recipients (P = 0.0014). After vaccination, spike-specific CD8+ and CD4+ T cell responses were reported to show substantial breadth.

CDR1 KGHSH and CDR2 LQKENI were looked up in the germline V gene. The CDR3 holds 16 amino acids from the cysteine to the phenylalanine. Solely the CDR3 DNA is kept, with 48 bases framed from the first base. V and J are truncated by 6 bases and 0 bases respectively, leaving an intervening sequence of 12 bases. With respect to this clone: Its specific antigen is unknown. One base away there is no much larger clone; base qualities are not given.

The immunoSEQ Assay was used to sequence TCRbeta CDR3 regions. After extraction, genomic DNA underwent amplification by bias-controlled multiplex PCR, followed by high-throughput sequencing. The published analysis was carried out like this. Collapsing and filtering of sequences were performed to quantify the absolute abundance of each unique TCRbeta CDR3 region. T cell fraction was estimated by normalizing TCRbeta template counts to usable DNA, with usable DNA measured through amplification of reference genes found in all nucleated cells. Repertoire TCRs were annotated as SARS-CoV-2-specific by exact matching of V gene, CDR3 amino acid sequence and J gene to a known reactive TCR set. The reference SARS-CoV-2 TCR set came from MIRA and was filtered for enrichment in COVID-19-positive ImmuneCODE repertoires, removing public or cross-reactive TCRs. Using the MIRA antigens, annotated TCRs were further analysed by specific ORF or by position within an ORF. Breadth was defined as annotated unique rearrangements over total unique productive rearrangements; depth was the summed frequency of those rearrangements. Group comparisons of TCR breadth used two-sided Wilcoxon rank-sum tests. This is the immuneACCESS table as TCRdb keeps it, with only in-frame sequences that have V and J called. A part of the clones is gone; compared with another copy, unresolved V genes explain less than half, and the rest is unexplained. V and J calls and clone size are copied from that table; D and trimming were computed from the DNA. The sample contains some 520,000 clones, around 90% of them found a single time. 10% to 15% of the sample lies in the top ten.

The sample's treatment or condition label, in plain terms: some 19 received Ad26.COV2.S at low or high dose, single or two shots; 5 received placebo; per-sample allocation not given. For vaccine and placebo recipients, repertoires were sequenced using samples collected on day 63 after the first injection. Between 29 July and 7 August 2020, Cohort 1b enrolled 25 adults aged 18-55 years at one site in Boston, USA. As a vaccine, Ad26.COV2.S was a replication-incompetent adenovirus type 26 vector that expressed a prefusion-stabilized SARS-CoV-2 spike protein derived from the original Wuhan strain. The clonotype comes from a person aged 18 to 65 who received the Ad26.COV2.S COVID-19 vaccine or a placebo. The sequence joins TRBV18 to TRBJ2-6, with the D gene not confidently named. Sequences were derived from peripheral blood, sampled in a trial of Ad26.COV2.S vaccine versus placebo. The bases read TGTGCCAGCTCTCCGACGGAAAACTCTGGGGCCAACGTCCTGACTTTC. This gives the protein CASSPTENSGANVLTF.